This TCR beta chain was retrieved from a study of cytomegalovirus exposure and HLA in healthy donors. Broader study findings: The study flagged approximately 180 TCR beta chains as cytomegalovirus-associated.

The V gene's germline CDR1 is SNHLY and CDR2 FYNNEI. The CDR3 has 13 amino acids. Germline trimming cut 6 bases from V and 2 bases from J; bases unmatched to any gene: 3. As regards this clone: Its target is not known.

Primers for the PCR totalled 60 Vbeta and 13 Jbeta. Only in-frame clones appear in the TCRdb table, and some are missing; sequencing was by immunoSEQ multiplex PCR. The data show approximately 110,000 clones, with 77% seen just once and around 13% held by the top ten. The receptor was derived from a woman in her forties in good health and CMV-seropositive. Source material: PBMCs. The rearrangement uses TRBV2 and TRBJ2-5, with 7 bases lining up with TRBD1. The CDR3 is CASRQGQQETQYF. In DNA form, the CDR3 reads TGTGCCAGCAGACAGGGACAGCAAGAGACCCAGTACTTC.